The next 27 T cell receptor beta chains were all read from a single sample in a study of OX40 agonist ivuxolimab in advanced cancers. Data came from immunoSEQ multiplex PCR; TCRdb stores just in-frame clones and leaves some out. Seen here are tens of thousands of clones, approximately 90% observed once, and the top ten hold approximately 24%. This specimen was CD4+ or CD8+ T cells sorted from blood, taken in a trial of the OX40 agonist ivuxolimab. The receptors come from an adult with an advanced solid tumor such as melanoma, head and neck, liver or kidney cancer.

This clone is deemed medium-sized. The V call is TRBV9, the J call TRBJ2-1, with unresolved D. This CDR3 has 13 amino acids. Germline values: CDR1 SGDLS, CDR2 YYNGEE. Trimming stripped 0 bases from V and 9 bases from J, with 10 bases between. Here the CDR3 reads CASSVGGVAEQFF. For the CDR3, the DNA is TGTGCCAGCAGCGTAGGGGGTGTGGCTGAGCAGTTCTTC.

The V and J genes are TRBV19 and TRBJ2-5, with TRBD2 identical over 13 bases. Near its end, the DNA agrees better with TRBJ2-7, so the J call may be wrong. This CDR3 has 15 residues. CDR1 LNHDA and CDR2 SQIVND come from the germline V gene (reference sequence). As DNA, the CDR3 is TGTGCCAGTAGTATCGGACTAGCGGGAGCCTACGAGCAGTACTTC. Amino acid sequence: CASSIGLAGAYEQYF.

This sequence joins TRBV29-1 and TRBJ2-5; TRBD1 might be the D (6 bases). CDR3 size: 16 residues. V was shortened by 7 bases and J by 4 bases, with 25 bases between the two germline ends. Per germline, CDR1 SQVTM and CDR2 ANQGSEA. The CDR3 sequence is CSAVRDINLAGETQYF. The DNA of the CDR3 is TGCAGCGCCGTCCGGGACATCAATTTGGCGGGAGAGACCCAGTACTTC.

About this clone: Different DNA sequences within this sample yield the same CDR3. V gene TRBV19 combines with J gene TRBJ2-1, with D perhaps TRBD2 (5 bases). There are 13 residues in the CDR3. The V end lost 5 bases, the J end lost 4 bases, and 9 bases lay between the germline ends. CDR1 and CDR2 (germline): LNHDA, SQIVND (reference sequence). CDR3 in amino acids: CASSLSGYNEQFF. The DNA of the CDR3 is TGTGCCAGTAGTCTCAGCGGATACAATGAGCAGTTCTTC.

The chain employs TRBV10-3 and TRBJ2-7; maybe TRBD2 (5 bases). V was shortened by 4 bases and J by 0 bases, with 13 bases between the two germline ends. Germline CDR1 is ENHRY and CDR2 is SYGVKD. CDR3 length equals 15 residues. The CDR3 bases are TGTGCCATCAGTGCGCACTTAGGGAGCTCCTACGAGCAGTACTTC. Protein product: CAISAHLGSSYEQYF.

The chain joins TRBV7-6 to TRBJ2-7, with D perhaps matching TRBD1 (5 bases). CDR3 length: 14 residues. Between the trimmed V and J ends, which lost 2 bases and 1 base, there was a span of 9 bases. Germline CDR1 reads SGHVS; CDR2 reads FNYEAQ. The CDR3 DNA reads TGTGCCAGCAGCTTACACCGGACATCCTACGAGCAGTACTTC. This translates into CASSLHRTSYEQYF.

J is TRBJ2-4 and V is TRBV27, with TRBD2 matching 10 bases. The CDR3 contains 14 residues. Germline V gene lookup returns CDR1 MNHEY and CDR2 SMNVEV (reference sequence). The junction had 4 bases not matched to a gene; V was cut back by 7 bases and J by 4 bases. The CDR3 protein is CASKPSGSKNIQYF. The CDR3 nucleotides are TGTGCCAGCAAACCTAGCGGGAGTAAAAACATTCAGTACTTC.

This chain uses TRBV7-9 with TRBJ1-1; D uncertain. Deletions cut 5 bases from V and 7 bases from J, with 8 bases between. The V gene's germline CDR1 is SEHNR and CDR2 FQNEAQ (reference sequence). This CDR3 comprises 11 residues. CDR3 in amino acids: CASSGGIEAFF. In DNA form, the CDR3 reads TGTGCCAGCAGCGGAGGGATTGAAGCTTTCTTT.

The V gene is TRBV7-9, the J gene TRBJ2-5, with D tentatively TRBD2 (6 bases). The germline CDR1 and CDR2 sequences are SEHNR and FQNEAQ (reference sequence). The CDR3 contains 15 residues. The ends were cut back, 5 bases at V and 2 bases at J, with 15 bases in the middle. The CDR3 nucleotides read TGTGCCAGCAGCCGGCCGGGACTTAATCAAGAGACCCAGTACTTC. Its protein is CASSRPGLNQETQYF.

CDR3 coding DNA: TGTGCCAGCAGCGTAACATGGACTAGCGGGAGTACAGATACGCAGTATTTT. Amino acid sequence: CASSVTWTSGSTDTQYF. The chain is built from TRBV9 and TRBJ2-3; 13 positions match TRBD2. The CDR3 spans 17 residues. CDR1 is SGDLS, CDR2 YYNGEE, per germline. V lost 1 base, J lost 3 bases, and 5 bases stayed unmatched.

Only one count was recorded for this clone. The V and J genes are TRBV5-5 and TRBJ1-1, with 7 bases matching TRBD1. From germline, CDR1 is SGHKS and CDR2 YYEKEE (reference sequence). The J segment lost 6 bases and the V segment lost 4 bases, leaving 6 bases of the junction unmatched. The CDR3 consists of 13 residues. This CDR3 is CASSLWDSPEAFF. CDR3 bases: TGTGCCAGCAGCCTATGGGACAGTCCTGAAGCTTTCTTT.

The chain is built from TRBV7-9 and TRBJ2-5; tentatively, D is TRBD2 (5 bases). Trimming took off 3 bases at V and 5 bases at J, with 13 bases between the two ends. Germline CDR1 and CDR2: SEHNR and FQNEAQ (reference sequence). This CDR3 is 14 amino acids long. The CDR3 protein is CASSFPGSGETQYF. CDR3 nucleotides: TGTGCCAGCAGCTTTCCGGGGTCGGGCGAGACCCAGTACTTC.

The chain employs TRBV7-8 and TRBJ2-6, with TRBD1 matching 7 bases. The CDR3 contains 18 residues. The V and J ends lost 5 bases and 1 base, in that order; junction bases with no gene match: 11. Germline V gene data show CDR1 as SGHVS and CDR2 as FQNEAQ. The CDR3, as DNA: TGTGCCAGCAGCGACACGACAGGGTTTGGTTCTGGGGCCAACGTCCTGACTTTC. Its translation: CASSDTTGFGSGANVLTF.

The chain is built from TRBV19 and TRBJ2-7; a weak D match, TRBD1 (5 bases). CDR1 LNHDA and CDR2 SQIVND come from the germline V gene (reference sequence). The ends were cut back, 3 bases at V and 6 bases at J, with 30 bases in the middle. This CDR3 is built from 19 residues. The CDR3 DNA is TGTGCCAGTAGTATTGTTTACTATTCCCAGGGTTTGACCACCTCCGAGCAGTACTTC. Protein: CASSIVYYSQGLTTSEQYF.

The rearrangement uses TRBV7-6 and TRBJ2-3, with 8 bases fitting TRBD1. Germline trimming cut 6 bases from V and 6 bases from J; bases unmatched to any gene: 8. Germline lookup yields CDR1 SGHVS and CDR2 FNYEAQ. The CDR3 is made up of 14 amino acids. CDR3: CASSSQGGRDTQYF. CDR3 sequence (DNA): TGTGCCAGCAGTTCACAGGGGGGTCGGGATACGCAGTATTTT.

The CDR3 spells CASSYSSARQPQHF. The DNA for the CDR3 is TGTGCCAGCAGTTACTCGAGTGCTAGGCAGCCCCAGCATTTT. The chain employs TRBV6-6 and TRBJ1-5; D unresolved. The CDR3 loop spans 14 amino acids. V lost 0 bases and J lost 7, with 10 bases in between. Per germline, CDR1 MNHNY and CDR2 SVGAGI (reference sequence).

The J gene is TRBJ1-2, the V gene TRBV5-5, with 10 bases that match TRBD1. This CDR3 has 17 amino acids. The trim removed 2 bases at V and 4 bases at J, leaving 11 bases unmatched. Germline CDR1 reads SGHKS; CDR2 reads YYEKEE (reference sequence). The chain's CDR3 is CASSLLPGQGPGYGYTF. CDR3 nucleotide sequence: TGTGCCAGCAGCTTACTCCCGGGACAGGGGCCCGGCTATGGCTACACCTTC.

The chain is built from TRBV7-2 and TRBJ2-7; D not certain. The CDR3 contains 12 residues. From germline, CDR1 is SGHTA and CDR2 FQGNSA. The ends were cut back, 0 bases at V and 6 bases at J, with 6 bases in the middle. CDR3 in DNA: TGTGCCAGCAGCTTAGCTCGGTCCGAGCAGTACTTC. The encoded protein is CASSLARSEQYF. The entire variable domain, with the rest obtained from reference TRBV7-2 and TRBJ2-7, is as follows: GAGVSQSPSNKVTEKGKDVELRCDPISGHTALYWYRQSLGQGLEFLIYFQGNSAPDKSGLPSDRFSAERTGGSVSTLTIQRTQQEDSAVYLCASSLARSEQYFGPGTRLTVT.

The V call is TRBV11-2, the J call TRBJ2-1; D not certain. Between the trimmed V and J ends, which lost 7 bases and 9 bases, there was a span of 16 bases. The CDR3 consists of 13 residues. CDR1 is SGHAT and CDR2 is FQNNGV in the germline V gene. CDR3 DNA: TGTGCCAGCACCCACCCCCCGAGTACTGAGCAGTTCTTC. Amino acid sequence: CASTHPPSTEQFF.

This sequence joins TRBV6-4 and TRBJ1-5; no definite D call. This CDR3 comprises 12 residues. Trimming stripped 8 bases from V and 9 bases from J, with 14 bases between. Germline CDR1 and CDR2: MRHNA and SNTAGT. The CDR3 DNA reads as TGTGCCAGCCTCGGAGCCTCGGGGCCCCAGCATTTT. It codes for CASLGASGPQHF.

The chain joins TRBV7-2 to TRBJ2-2, with D unresolved. The germline V gene encodes CDR1 SGHTA and CDR2 FQGNSA. V was cut by 1 base and J by 5 bases, with 8 bases left in between. There are 14 residues in the CDR3. The CDR3 coding sequence is TGTGCCAGCAGCTTAGGCCCGGTAACCGGGGAGCTGTTTTTT. It encodes CASSLGPVTGELFF. Drawing the rest from reference TRBV7-2 and TRBJ2-2, the complete variable domain is GAGVSQSPSNKVTEKGKDVELRCDPISGHTALYWYRQSLGQGLEFLIYFQGNSAPDKSGLPSDRFSAERTGGSVSTLTIQRTQQEDSAVYLCASSLGPVTGELFFGEGSRLTVL.

This sequence joins TRBV27 and TRBJ2-7; 8 nucleotides align to TRBD2. CDR1 and CDR2 from the germline V gene are MNHEY and SMNVEV (reference sequence). J was trimmed by 2 bases and V by 2 bases; bases with no gene match: 5. The CDR3 is 15 amino acids. In nucleotides, the CDR3 is TGTGCCAGCAGTTTAGCGGGAGGACATACCTACGAGCAGTACTTC. It encodes CASSLAGGHTYEQYF.

V usage is TRBV6-5 and J usage is TRBJ1-2, with a possible D match to TRBD1 (5 bases). Trimming cost V 2 bases and J 7 bases, with 14 bases left between them. The CDR3 spans 14 residues. CDR1 and CDR2 (germline): MNHEY, SVGAGI. CDR3 loop: CASSYQYPGTGYTF. The CDR3 DNA follows: TGTGCCAGCAGTTACCAATACCCAGGGACTGGCTACACCTTC.

This clone turned up a few times. The chain carries TRBV30 and TRBJ2-7, with 9 bases aligning to TRBD1. Germline-derived CDR1 and CDR2 are GTSNPN and SVGIG (reference sequence). The CDR3 has 14 residues. V lost 4 bases to trimming and J lost 6 bases; unmatched junction nucleotides: 10. The CDR3 bases are TGTGCCTGGAACCTCGGGACAGGGTGGAGCGAGCAGTACTTC. Protein product: CAWNLGTGWSEQYF.

As DNA, the CDR3 is TGTGCCAGCTCACCAGCGACGGCCTCCTACAATGAGCAGTTCTTC. This encodes CASSPATASYNEQFF. The chain carries TRBV18 and TRBJ2-1; D unresolved. The CDR3 runs 15 residues. In germline, CDR1 is KGHSH, CDR2 LQKENI. Trimming left V 2 bases short and J 0 bases short, with 8 bases between.

This rearrangement joins TRBV7-2 to TRBJ2-1; D is perhaps TRBD1 or TRBD2 (5 bases each). The CDR3 loop spans 13 amino acids. Looked up from germline, CDR1 is SGHTA and CDR2 is FQGNSA. Trimming removed 5 bases from V and 5 bases from J, with 10 bases in between. This CDR3 is CASSGGGNNEQFF. CDR3 in DNA: TGTGCCAGCAGCGGGGGTGGGAACAATGAGCAGTTCTTC.

This clone occurred once. The V call is TRBV30, the J call TRBJ2-3; 9 nucleotides align to TRBD2. Germline values: CDR1 GTSNPN, CDR2 SVGIG (reference sequence). This CDR3 has 18 amino acids. The J segment lost 0 bases and the V segment lost 2 bases, leaving 12 bases of the junction unmatched. The CDR3 loop is CAWSPTGLAGSSTDTQYF. The CDR3 DNA follows: TGTGCCTGGAGTCCCACGGGGCTAGCGGGATCTAGCACAGATACGCAGTATTTT.